The 21 T cell receptor beta chains presented below share a single source sample, sequenced in a study of T-cell reconstitution after alpha-beta-depleted transplantation in children. Unique molecular identifiers were used in preparing the TCRbeta library. TCRdb passed the PCR reads through MiXCR, listing each CDR3 protein once. This table holds about 510,000 distinct CDR3 sequences, 9.5% to 12% found once. Specimen: PBMCs, mostly from graft donor cells, collected 180 days after TCRalphabeta/CD19-depleted stem cell transplant. All receptors derive from a female patient between 2 and 15 years old who had a stem cell transplant for aplastic anemia, so the T cells may come from the graft donor.

This clonotype was detected only a few times. V is TRBV3-1 and J is TRBJ1-2; D is uncertain. The CDR3 has 13 residues. Germline V lookup: CDR1 LGHDT, CDR2 YNNKEL (reference sequence). The germline V and J ends were trimmed by 1 base and 8 bases, with 11 bases remaining between them. CDR3 residues: CASSQVLGSGYTF. In nucleotides, the CDR3 is TGTGCCAGCAGCCAAGTTTTGGGCTCCGGCTACACCTTC.

This clonotype was counted at least ten times. CDR3 region: CASTWGLAGGDTQYF. CDR3 coding DNA: TGTGCCAGCACCTGGGGACTAGCTGGTGGTGATACGCAGTATTTT. The V gene is TRBV12-3 or TRBV12-4, the J gene TRBJ2-3; 9 bases align to TRBD2. The CDR3 covers 15 residues. The V gene end was trimmed by 7 bases and the J gene end by 6 bases; junction bases not matched to a gene: 11.

The chain couples TRBV19 to TRBJ2-5; D ambiguous. CDR1 and CDR2 (germline): LNHDA, SQIVND (reference sequence). The CDR3 covers 13 residues. V was clipped by 3 bases and J by 3 bases, with 8 bases between them. CDR3 DNA sequence: TGTGCCAGTAGTATGAGTCAGGAAGAGACCCAGTACTTC. Translated: CASSMSQEETQYF.

This clonotype was seen repeatedly, ten times or more. The V call is TRBV5-1, the J call TRBJ1-6; D not certain. Trimming cost V 6 bases and J 12 bases, with 13 bases left between them. This CDR3 is built from 12 residues. Per germline, CDR1 SGHRS and CDR2 YFSETQ. CDR3: CASTWLGGPLHF. In DNA, the CDR3 is TGCGCCAGCACTTGGCTGGGAGGACCCCTCCACTTT. The full variable domain, its missing parts supplied by reference TRBV5-1 and TRBJ1-6, is KAGVTQTPRYLIKTRGQQVTLSCSPISGHRSVSWYQQTPGQGLQFLFEYFSETQRNKGNFPGRFSGRQFSNSRSEMNVSTLELGDSALYLCASTWLGGPLHFGNGTRLTVT.

This clonotype has only a few counts. The chain recombines TRBV2 with TRBJ2-5; 8 bases agree with TRBD1. V gave up 6 bases and J gave up 1 base; unmatched junction bases: 10. The CDR3 loop spans 16 amino acids. Per the germline V gene, CDR1 is SNHLY and CDR2 is FYNNEI. The CDR3 bases are TGTGCCAGCAGCCGCTTCACCCAGGGGGCCCAAGAGACCCAGTACTTC. Protein product: CASSRFTQGAQETQYF.

This sequence joins TRBV6-5 and TRBJ2-3; D is unresolved. CDR1 is MNHEY, CDR2 SVGAGI, per germline. Trimming pared 2 bases from V and 3 bases from J, leaving 9 bases between. This CDR3 has 14 residues. This chain's CDR3 is CASSYNGWTDTQYF. The CDR3 DNA sequence: TGTGCCAGCAGTTACAACGGTTGGACAGATACGCAGTATTTT.

The CDR3 protein is CASSDRDRGKNIQYF. In DNA, the CDR3 is TGCGCCAGCAGCGACCGGGACAGGGGGAAAAACATTCAGTACTTC. The V and J genes are TRBV5-1 and TRBJ2-4; 11 positions match TRBD1. Germline V gene sequence: CDR1 SGHRS, CDR2 YFSETQ. CDR3 length: 15 amino acids. Losses at the gene ends were 4 bases for V and 4 bases for J; bases not matched to a gene: 4.

The V call is TRBV28, the J call TRBJ1-1; a weak D match, TRBD1 (5 bases). This CDR3 is built from 12 residues. V was cut by 6 bases and J by 8 bases, with 13 bases left in between. In germline, CDR1 is MDHEN, CDR2 SYDVKM. In nucleotides, the CDR3 is TGTGCCAGCAGGACAGCCCCGTTCGAAGCTTTCTTT. Encoded protein: CASRTAPFEAFF.

The chain carries TRBV27 and TRBJ2-7; D might be TRBD1 (6 bases). The CDR3 contains 16 residues. Per the germline V gene, CDR1 is MNHEY and CDR2 is SMNVEV (reference sequence). The ends were cut back, 4 bases at V and 3 bases at J, with 19 bases in the middle. Here the CDR3 reads CASSSLSNRALYEQYF. Written as DNA, the CDR3 is TGTGCCAGCAGTTCTTTGTCGAACAGGGCCCTCTACGAGCAGTACTTC.

There are a few counts of this clonotype. The chain combines TRBV18 with TRBJ2-7, with D perhaps matching TRBD1 (5 bases). The CDR3 is 14 amino acids. CDR1 and CDR2 (germline): KGHSH, LQKENI. Trimming pared 3 bases from V and 3 bases from J, leaving 12 bases between. The CDR3 bases are TGTGCCAGCTCACCGGCCACAGGATTCTACGAGCAGTACTTC. Protein product: CASSPATGFYEQYF.

V usage is TRBV6-6 and J usage is TRBJ2-7; possible D gene TRBD2, 5 bases. Trimming removed 8 bases from V and 1 base from J, with 12 bases in between. The CDR3 covers 13 residues. CDR1 and CDR2 (germline): MNHNY, SVGAGI (reference sequence). In DNA form, the CDR3 reads TGTGCCAGCCGGCCAGCGGCTTCCTACGAGCAGTACGTC. Protein product: CASRPAASYEQYV.

This clonotype has a handful of counts. The chain employs TRBV12-3 or TRBV12-4 and TRBJ1-5; D perhaps matches TRBD1 (6 bases). Trimming cost V 5 bases and J 1 base, with 18 bases left between them. This CDR3 region has 17 residues. The CDR3 region has the DNA TGTGCCAGCAGTCCCGTAGGGGGGAATGTGAGCAATCAGCCCCAGCATTTT. Its translation is CASSPVGGNVSNQPQHF.

This clonotype was picked up many times. CDR3 region: CAISERTNEKLFF. DNA of the CDR3: TGTGCCATCAGTGAGCGGACAAATGAAAAACTGTTTTTT. The rearrangement uses TRBV10-3 and TRBJ1-4; TRBD1 is a possible D gene (5 bases). CDR3 length equals 13 residues. CDR1 is ENHRY and CDR2 is SYGVKD in the germline V gene. V dropped 2 bases and J dropped 5 bases, with 6 bases sitting between them.

This clonotype appeared a few times. The rearrangement joins TRBV20-1 to TRBJ2-5; 7 nucleotides agree with TRBD1. The J segment lost 4 bases and the V segment lost 4 bases, leaving 15 bases of the junction unmatched. This CDR3 comprises 16 residues. In germline, CDR1 is DFQATT, CDR2 SNEGSKA (reference sequence). CDR3: CSATYRGRGDRETQYF. CDR3 sequence (DNA): TGCAGTGCTACCTACAGGGGCCGAGGGGACAGAGAGACCCAGTACTTC.

The genes are TRBV20-1 and TRBJ2-1; D remains unclear. Germline CDR1 is DFQATT and CDR2 is SNEGSKA (reference sequence). Trimming removed 2 bases from V and 3 bases from J, with 14 bases in between. CDR3 length: 15 residues. For the CDR3, the DNA is TGCAGTGCTAGATTTCTAGGGTTGGGCTACAATGAGCAGTTCTTC. It specifies CSARFLGLGYNEQFF.

This clonotype was counted a few times. DNA of the CDR3: TGTGCCACCAGCAGAGATGCGGAAAGGACAGGGGGTCCTGGGGAGCTGTTTTTT. It yields the protein CATSRDAERTGGPGELFF. The chain combines TRBV15 with TRBJ2-2, with 10 nucleotides matching TRBD1. V lost 0 bases to trimming and J lost 8 bases; unmatched junction nucleotides: 12. CDR3 length equals 18 residues. The germline V gene has CDR1 LNHNV and CDR2 YYDKDF (reference sequence).

This clonotype came up many times. This rearrangement joins TRBV6-6 to TRBJ2-7; D may be TRBD2 (6 bases). CDR3 size: 13 residues. V was shortened by 6 bases and J by 7 bases, with 16 bases between the two germline ends. CDR1 MNHNY and CDR2 SVGAGI come from the germline V gene (reference sequence). The CDR3 bases are TGTGCCAGCAGCTTACCGGCAGGGAGGGAGCAGTACGTC. Encoded protein: CASSLPAGREQYV.

This clonotype was recorded a few times. The chain uses TRBV28 and TRBJ1-2; weak D call: TRBD1 (5 bases). CDR3 length: 14 residues. Germline V gene data show CDR1 as MDHEN and CDR2 as SYDVKM. Trimming stripped 5 bases from V and 8 bases from J, with 18 bases between. The CDR3 bases are TGTGCCAGCAGTGACCCGGAGATAAGACAGGGCTACACCTTC. It is translated as CASSDPEIRQGYTF.

This clonotype was counted many times. The J gene is TRBJ2-5, the V gene TRBV28; 7 nucleotides match TRBD2. The CDR3 is 16 amino acids. Germline V lookup: CDR1 MDHEN, CDR2 SYDVKM. V lost 5 bases to trimming and J lost 7 bases; unmatched junction nucleotides: 16. Here the CDR3 DNA reads TGTGCCAGCAGTCCCCTAGCGGCCTCAAACTACGGGACCCAGTACTTC. It translates to CASSPLAASNYGTQYF.

This clonotype was detected only a few times. The V gene is TRBV20-1, the J gene TRBJ1-4, with D perhaps matching TRBD1 (5 bases). The CDR3 consists of 14 residues. Trimming removed 3 bases at V and 8 bases at J, with 16 bases between. CDR1 is DFQATT, CDR2 SNEGSKA, per germline (reference sequence). This chain's CDR3 is CSAREGNRGEKLFF. For the CDR3, the DNA is TGCAGTGCTAGGGAGGGGAACCGAGGCGAAAAACTGTTTTTT.

The V gene is TRBV28, the J gene TRBJ2-4, with D possibly being TRBD1 or TRBD2 (5 bases each). V was trimmed by 4 bases and J by 9 bases, leaving 22 bases between them. The germline CDR1 and CDR2 sequences are MDHEN and SYDVKM. The CDR3 runs 16 residues. The CDR3 loop reads CASSYPGRIAGGIQYF. The CDR3 nucleotides are TGTGCCAGCAGTTACCCGGGGCGTATCGCCGGTGGCATTCAGTACTTC.